This TCR beta chain was obtained from a study of blood T cell repertoires in COVID-19. Across the whole study: Nucleic acid was either cDNA or gDNA, and it came from T cells, B-cell-depleted T cells, or PBMCs.

Seattle patient enrollment occurred during active infection, with longitudinal follow-up thereafter. Generated by immunoSEQ multiplex PCR, the TCRdb table keeps only in-frame clones and is missing some. The top ten clones hold 0.87% of a sample with around 260,000 clones, under 85% of them seen once. CDR3 length: 14 amino acids. With V trimmed by 6 bases and J by 4 bases, 6 bases remained unmatched. The germline V gene encodes CDR1 LNHDA and CDR2 SQIVND (reference sequence). The source of this sequence is a human donor with COVID-19, enrolled during active disease. The donor label of this sample is uncertain. The specimen sequenced was peripheral blood. V is TRBV19 and J is TRBJ1-5; 7 bases line up with TRBD1. The CDR3 loop is CASRMTGTNQPQHF. For the CDR3, the DNA is TGTGCCAGTAGAATGACAGGGACAAATCAGCCCCAGCATTTT. Full variable domain (missing parts from reference TRBV19 and TRBJ1-5): DGGITQSPKYLFRKEGQNVTLSCEQNLNHDAMYWYRQDPGQGLRLIYYSQIVNDFQKGDIAEGYSVSREKKESFPLTVTSAQKNPTAFYLCASRMTGTNQPQHFGDGTRLSIL.